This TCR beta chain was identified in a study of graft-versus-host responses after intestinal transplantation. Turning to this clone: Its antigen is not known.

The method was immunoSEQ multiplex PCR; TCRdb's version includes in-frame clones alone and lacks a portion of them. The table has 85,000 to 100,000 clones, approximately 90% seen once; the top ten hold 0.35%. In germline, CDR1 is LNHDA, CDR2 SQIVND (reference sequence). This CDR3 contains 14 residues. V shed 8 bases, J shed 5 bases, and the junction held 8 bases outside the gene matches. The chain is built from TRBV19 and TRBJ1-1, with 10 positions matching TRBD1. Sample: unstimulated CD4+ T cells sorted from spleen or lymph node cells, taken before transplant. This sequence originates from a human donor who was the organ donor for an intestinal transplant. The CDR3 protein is CASSDRGRGTEAFF. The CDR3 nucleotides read TGTGCCAGTTCCGACAGGGGGCGGGGGACTGAAGCTTTCTTT. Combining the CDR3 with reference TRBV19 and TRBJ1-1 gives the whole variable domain DGGITQSPKYLFRKEGQNVTLSCEQNLNHDAMYWYRQDPGQGLRLIYYSQIVNDFQKGDIAEGYSVSREKKESFPLTVTSAQKNPTAFYLCASSDRGRGTEAFFGQGTRLTVV.